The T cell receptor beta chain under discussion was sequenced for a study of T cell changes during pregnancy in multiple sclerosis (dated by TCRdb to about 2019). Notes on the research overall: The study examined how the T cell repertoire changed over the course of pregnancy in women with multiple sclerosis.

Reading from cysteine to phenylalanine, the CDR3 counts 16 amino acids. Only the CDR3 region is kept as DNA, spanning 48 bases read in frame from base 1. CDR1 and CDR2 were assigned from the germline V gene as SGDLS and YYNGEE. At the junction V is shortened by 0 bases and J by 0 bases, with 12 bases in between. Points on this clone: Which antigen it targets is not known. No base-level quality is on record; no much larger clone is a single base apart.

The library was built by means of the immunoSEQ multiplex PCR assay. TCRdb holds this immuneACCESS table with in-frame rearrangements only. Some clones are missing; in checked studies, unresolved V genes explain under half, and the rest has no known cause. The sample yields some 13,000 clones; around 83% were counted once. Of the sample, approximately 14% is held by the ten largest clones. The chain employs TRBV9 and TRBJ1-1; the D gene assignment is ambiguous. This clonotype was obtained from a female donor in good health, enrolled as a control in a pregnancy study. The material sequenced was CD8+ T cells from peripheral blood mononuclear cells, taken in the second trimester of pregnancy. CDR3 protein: CASSVEDGELNTEAFF. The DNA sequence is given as TGTGCCAGCAGCGTAGAAGACGGGGAGCTGAACACTGAAGCTTTCTTT.